This T cell receptor beta chain originates from a study of technical replicates of blood from a few donors. The CDR3 sequence is 10 residues long. CDR1 is GTSNPN, CDR2 SVGIG, per germline (reference sequence). The V end was cut by 8 bases, the J end by 7 bases, with 11 bases between. Measured with immunoSEQ multiplex PCR; TCRdb has only the in-frame clones, and not every one. The sample includes approximately 15,000 clones, approximately 88% of them seen just once. V is TRBV30 and J is TRBJ1-2, with a possible D match to TRBD1 (5 bases). This receptor was identified in a human donor in good health. Sequencing was performed on PBMCs. CDR3 in DNA: TGTGCCCTACGGAGGGGTGGCTACACCTTC. Its translation: CALRRGGYTF.